The 31 T cell receptor beta chains reported below all come from one sample, sequenced in a study of post-analysis software for immune sequencing data. Overall study findings and caveats: TRBV5-6, TRBV5-1 and TRBV20-1 were among about 5 TRBV segments more frequent in patients than controls.

The antigens these receptors bind are not known. Every TCR beta cDNA library bore unique molecular identifiers. TCRdb reprocessed the PCR reads with MiXCR, giving one entry per CDR3 protein. The sample carries 350,000 to 500,000 distinct CDR3 sequences, 30% to 45% recorded once. Sequenced: blood. The receptors stem from a girl aged 2 to 10 with multiple sclerosis.

The sample holds a few counts of this clonotype. The gene calls are TRBV20-1 and TRBJ1-5; D call uncertain. The V gene lost 0 bases and the J gene lost 2 bases, with 5 bases spanning the gap. The CDR3 is made up of 13 amino acids. Germline V gene lookup returns CDR1 DFQATT and CDR2 SNEGSKA (reference sequence). In nucleotides, the CDR3 is TGCAGTGCTAGAGACGACGGCAATCAGCCCCAGCATTTT. Amino acids: CSARDDGNQPQHF.

The chain is built from TRBV29-1 and TRBJ2-7, with D possibly TRBD2 on 5 matching bases. The J call may be in error: the DNA end matches TRBJ2-5 better. This CDR3 has 12 residues. Germline V gives CDR1 SQVTM, CDR2 ANQGSEA. For the CDR3, the DNA is TGCAGCCATGAGGACTTTGCAGAGACCCAGTACTTC. Translation gives CSHEDFAETQYF.

V usage is TRBV20-1 and J usage is TRBJ1-4; TRBD1 is a possible D gene (6 bases). Germline CDR1 is DFQATT and CDR2 is SNEGSKA (reference sequence). With 0 bases removed from V and 3 bases from J, the gap between germline ends came to 8 bases. The CDR3 totals 14 residues. Here the CDR3 reads CSAREGAANEKLFF. In DNA form, the CDR3 reads TGCAGTGCTAGAGAGGGGGCGGCTAATGAAAAACTGTTTTTT.

The sample holds a few counts of this clonotype. This chain connects TRBV29-1 to TRBJ2-7, with TRBD1 identical over 9 bases. CDR1 is SQVTM, CDR2 ANQGSEA, per germline. The CDR3 loop spans 15 amino acids. Losses at the gene ends were 2 bases for V and 3 bases for J; bases not matched to a gene: 8. CDR3 protein: CSVEYPGQGDYEQYF. CDR3 nucleotides: TGCAGCGTTGAATACCCGGGACAGGGAGACTACGAGCAGTACTTC.

This clonotype has more than one count but fewer than ten. The rearrangement joins TRBV27 to TRBJ1-2; unclear D gene. Germline assignment: CDR1 MNHEY and CDR2 SMNVEV (reference sequence). The CDR3 contains 12 residues. Trimming left V 6 bases short and J 7 bases short, with 12 bases between. The CDR3: CASSLTVFGYTF. The CDR3 nucleotides read TGTGCCAGCAGCCTTACTGTCTTTGGCTACACCTTC.

The chain employs TRBV4-2 and TRBJ2-1; 9 nucleotides line up with TRBD1. Matching the DNA end better, TRBJ2-7 makes the J call doubtful. CDR1 and CDR2 from the germline V gene are LGHNA and YNFKEQ. CDR3 length: 15 amino acids. The DNA for the CDR3 is TGTGCCAGCAGCCTGGACAGGGGAACCTACAATGAGCAGTACTTC. It translates to CASSLDRGTYNEQYF.

The CDR3 DNA reads TGTGCTAGTGGTTTCCCTCCCTCATCCGGGACTAGCTGGTACAATGAGCAGTTCTTC. Translated, it gives CASGFPPSSGTSWYNEQFF. The rearrangement links TRBV12-5 to TRBJ2-1; TRBD2 aligns across 9 bases. Germline loops: CDR1 LGHNT, CDR2 FRNRAP. V was pared by 3 bases and J by 4 bases, with 16 bases of the junction left unmatched. The CDR3 consists of 19 residues.

The V gene is TRBV27, the J gene TRBJ2-7, with 13 bases identical to TRBD2. Germline V lookup: CDR1 MNHEY, CDR2 SMNVEV (reference sequence). This CDR3 has 15 residues. V was pared by 7 bases and J by 3 bases, with 6 bases of the junction left unmatched. CDR3: CASTLTSGRIYEQYF. The CDR3 nucleotides read TGTGCCAGCACCTTGACTAGCGGGAGGATCTACGAGCAGTACTTC.

In DNA, the CDR3 is TGCGCCAGCAGCCTTGGACGGCGCTCGGGCGATGAGCAGTTCTTC. Translated, it gives CASSLGRRSGDEQFF. V usage is TRBV5-1 and J usage is TRBJ2-1; D is unclear. Looked up from germline, CDR1 is SGHRS and CDR2 is YFSETQ. The ends were cut back, 4 bases at V and 8 bases at J, with 19 bases in the middle. The CDR3 runs 15 residues.

J is TRBJ1-1 and V is TRBV5-1, with D possibly TRBD1 on 5 matching bases. V was cut by 6 bases and J by 4 bases, with 19 bases left in between. CDR1 is SGHRS, CDR2 YFSETQ, per germline. The length of the CDR3 is 15 residues. The CDR3: CASTAVYGAGTEAFF. For the CDR3, the DNA is TGCGCCAGCACCGCGGTTTATGGGGCGGGCACTGAAGCTTTCTTT.

This clonotype has only a few counts. The rearrangement links TRBV28 to TRBJ2-1; D is possibly TRBD1 or TRBD2 (6 bases each). The CDR3 totals 16 residues. Trimming pared 3 bases from V and 10 bases from J, leaving 22 bases between. Germline loops: CDR1 MDHEN, CDR2 SYDVKM. CDR3 loop: CASSFSTGMGGWEQFF. CDR3 DNA sequence: TGTGCCAGCAGTTTTTCAACAGGGATGGGGGGTTGGGAGCAGTTCTTC.

The chain combines TRBV29-1 with TRBJ2-7; 8 bases are shared with TRBD1. After removal of 2 bases from V and 6 bases from J, the junction contained 6 bases not matched to a gene. CDR1 and CDR2 from the germline V gene are SQVTM and ANQGSEA. The CDR3 covers 13 residues. The CDR3 DNA reads TGCAGCGTTGAATGGAGACAGGGGAGCGAGCAGTACTTC. As protein: CSVEWRQGSEQYF.

The chain has TRBV4-1 and TRBJ2-1, with 16 nucleotides matching TRBD2. Germline V gives CDR1 MGHRA, CDR2 YSYEKL. CDR3 length equals 16 residues. V lost 4 bases, J lost 12 bases, and 9 bases stayed unmatched. In DNA form, the CDR3 reads TGCGCCAGCAGCCCATCCGGGACTAGCGGGAGGGTGAGGCAGTTCTTC. Protein product: CASSPSGTSGRVRQFF.

CDR3 in DNA: TGCGCCAGCAGCATAGGGGAGGGGTTGCCCTACGAGCAGTACTTC. This gives the protein CASSIGEGLPYEQYF. J is TRBJ2-7 and V is TRBV5-1; TRBD2 matches at 7 bases. The germline CDR1 and CDR2 sequences are SGHRS and YFSETQ. V was pared by 4 bases and J by 2 bases, with 9 bases of the junction left unmatched. The CDR3 has 15 amino acids.

This clonotype was picked up one time. The V and J genes are TRBV28 and TRBJ1-2, with D perhaps matching TRBD1 (6 bases). The CDR3 runs to 13 residues. CDR1 is MDHEN, CDR2 SYDVKM, per germline. V dropped 5 bases and J dropped 4 bases, with 11 bases sitting between them. For the CDR3, the DNA is TGTGCCAGCAGTAGGACAGCTGCCTATGGCTACACCTTC. Its translation is CASSRTAAYGYTF.

This sequence joins TRBV5-6 and TRBJ2-6; D possibly corresponds to TRBD1 (5 bases). Trimming left V 4 bases short and J 4 bases short, with 12 bases between. The germline CDR1 and CDR2 sequences are SGHDT and YYEEEE. CDR3 size: 15 residues. DNA for the CDR3: TGTGCCAGCAGCGGAAAGGGGCCCGGGGCCAACGTCCTGACTTTC. Its protein is CASSGKGPGANVLTF. Using reference TRBV5-6 and TRBJ2-6 for the parts outside the CDR3, the full variable domain is DAGVTQSPTHLIKTRGQQVTLRCSPKSGHDTVSWYQQALGQGPQFIFQYYEEEERQRGNFPDRFSGHQFPNYSSELNVNALLLGDSALYLCASSGKGPGANVLTFGAGSRLTVL.

V gene TRBV5-6 combines with J gene TRBJ1-5; D uncertain. Trimming pared 2 bases from V and 6 bases from J, leaving 21 bases between. Germline CDR1 is SGHDT and CDR2 is YYEEEE. The CDR3 is 17 amino acids. DNA for the CDR3: TGTGCCAGCAGCTTCCGAAGAGGGCCTTTAGGATTTCAGCCCCAGCATTTT. Amino acid sequence: CASSFRRGPLGFQPQHF.

There are a few counts of this clonotype. The CDR3 here is CASSPAGQTYYEQYF. In DNA form, the CDR3 reads TGTGCCAGCTCACCCGCGGGACAGACTTACTACGAGCAGTACTTC. The V and J genes are TRBV18 and TRBJ2-7; D may be TRBD1 (7 bases). The CDR3 loop spans 15 amino acids. Trimming took off 3 bases at V and 3 bases at J, with 15 bases between the two ends. The germline V gene has CDR1 KGHSH and CDR2 LQKENI.

This chain joins TRBV11-2 and TRBJ2-1; TRBD2 matches at 11 bases. The germline gives CDR1 SGHAT, CDR2 FQNNGV. The ends lost 5 bases at V and 8 bases at J; junction bases unmatched: 14. The CDR3 totals 17 residues. The CDR3 loop is CASSKGLAGPLYDEQFF. CDR3 coding DNA: TGTGCCAGCAGCAAAGGACTAGCGGGTCCACTTTACGATGAGCAGTTCTTC.

V is TRBV12-3 or TRBV12-4 and J is TRBJ1-5; D is unresolved. Trimming cost V 7 bases and J 1 base, with 11 bases left between them. The CDR3 runs 14 residues. The CDR3 nucleotides are TGTGCCAGCACCCAGAGGCAGAGCAATCAGCCCCAGCATTTT. This gives the protein CASTQRQSNQPQHF.

About this clonotype itself: The junction shows a germline mismatch at one end, possibly a read error. This rearrangement joins TRBV6-6 to TRBJ2-6; a weak D match, TRBD1 (5 bases). The CDR3 runs to 12 residues. Germline-derived CDR1 and CDR2 are MNHNY and SVGAGI (reference sequence). The CDR3 DNA is TGTGCCAGTCGCTCTGGGGCCAACGTCCCGACTTTC. Protein sequence: CASRSGANVPTF.

This clonotype appeared a few times. The chain couples TRBV7-8 to TRBJ1-6; TRBD1 is a possible D gene (6 bases). CDR1 and CDR2 (germline): SGHVS, FQNEAQ. Trimming took 5 bases from V and 9 from J, leaving 11 bases between them. The CDR3 is 13 amino acids. The CDR3 DNA sequence: TGTGCCAGCAGCGACATCAGGGGTTCACCCCTCCACTTT. Its translation is CASSDIRGSPLHF.

The chain recombines TRBV5-1 with TRBJ1-2, with TRBD1 identical over 8 bases. CDR3 length: 14 residues. CDR1 SGHRS and CDR2 YFSETQ come from the germline V gene. J was trimmed by 2 bases and V by 4 bases; bases with no gene match: 4. CDR3 bases: TGCGCCAGCAGCCTGGGACAGGTGAACTATGGCTACACCTTC. The encoded protein is CASSLGQVNYGYTF. The entire variable domain, with the rest obtained from reference TRBV5-1 and TRBJ1-2, is as follows: KAGVTQTPRYLIKTRGQQVTLSCSPISGHRSVSWYQQTPGQGLQFLFEYFSETQRNKGNFPGRFSGRQFSNSRSEMNVSTLELGDSALYLCASSLGQVNYGYTFGSGTRLTVV.

The chain joins TRBV11-2 to TRBJ1-2; 7 nucleotides agree with TRBD1. Germline values: CDR1 SGHAT, CDR2 FQNNGV. This CDR3 has 15 residues. V trimming: 5 bases; J trimming: 4 bases; junction bases outside the gene matches: 10. CDR3 region: CASSPRTGQPYGYTF. The CDR3 DNA reads TGTGCCAGCAGCCCTAGGACAGGACAACCCTATGGCTACACCTTC. The full variable domain, completed using reference TRBV11-2 and TRBJ1-2, is EAGVAQSPRYKIIEKRQSVAFWCNPISGHATLYWYQQILGQGPKLLIQFQNNGVVDDSQLPKDRFSAERLKGVDSTLKIQPAKLEDSAVYLCASSPRTGQPYGYTFGSGTRLTVV.

The chain has TRBV12-3 or TRBV12-4 and TRBJ1-6; D is uncertain. Trimming took 3 bases from V and 3 from J, leaving 6 bases between them. CDR3 length: 14 residues. The CDR3 protein is CASSFGDYNSPLHF. CDR3 nucleotide sequence: TGTGCCAGCAGTTTCGGGGACTATAATTCACCCCTCCACTTT.

This clonotype was observed a handful of times. The chain recombines TRBV20-1 with TRBJ2-3, with 8 positions matching TRBD2. CDR3 size: 14 residues. Germline V gives CDR1 DFQATT, CDR2 SNEGSKA (reference sequence). With V trimmed by 2 bases and J by 2 bases, 3 bases remained unmatched. Here the CDR3 reads CSARLAGSTDTQYF. DNA for the CDR3: TGCAGTGCTAGACTAGCGGGTTCCACAGATACGCAGTATTTT.

This clonotype was found once. The rearrangement uses TRBV20-1 and TRBJ2-6, with TRBD1 identical over 8 bases. The CDR3 has 16 amino acids. Germline V gene sequence: CDR1 DFQATT, CDR2 SNEGSKA (reference sequence). Losses at the gene ends were 5 bases for V and 0 bases for J; bases not matched to a gene: 6. The CDR3 nucleotides are TGCAGTGCTGGAGTGACAGGGGTCTCTGGGGCCAACGTCCTGACTTTC. Amino acid sequence: CSAGVTGVSGANVLTF.

This clonotype was observed a handful of times. J is TRBJ2-1 and V is TRBV4-1, with D hard to call. CDR3 length: 13 residues. Trimming cost V 3 bases and J 8 bases, with 11 bases left between them. The germline V gene has CDR1 MGHRA and CDR2 YSYEKL. This chain's CDR3 is CASSQTSLDEQFF. The DNA for the CDR3 is TGCGCCAGCAGCCAGACCTCGTTGGATGAGCAGTTCTTC.

The chain couples TRBV5-1 to TRBJ2-5, with a tentative D call TRBD1 (5 bases). Per germline, CDR1 SGHRS and CDR2 YFSETQ. The germline V and J ends were trimmed by 2 bases and 9 bases, with 8 bases remaining between them. The CDR3 is 11 residues long. This CDR3 is CASSFKGAQYF. The CDR3 DNA sequence: TGCGCCAGCAGCTTTAAAGGGGCCCAGTACTTC.

The chain combines TRBV9 with TRBJ1-2, with a possible D match to TRBD1 (5 bases). CDR3 length: 15 amino acids. Germline V gene sequence: CDR1 SGDLS, CDR2 YYNGEE. V gave up 3 bases and J gave up 4 bases, with 16 bases separating them. CDR3 nucleotide sequence: TGTGCCAGCAGCGGGGGGTGGGTCCGCGGCTATGGCTACACCTTC. It encodes CASSGGWVRGYGYTF.

The genes are TRBV10-2 and TRBJ1-6, with D unresolved. V dropped 2 bases and J dropped 13 bases, with 15 bases sitting between them. Germline CDR1 and CDR2: WSHSY and SAAADI. The CDR3 consists of 14 residues. Here the CDR3 reads CASSEPPKGRPLHF. In DNA form, the CDR3 reads TGCGCCAGCAGTGAGCCCCCGAAAGGGAGGCCCCTCCACTTT.